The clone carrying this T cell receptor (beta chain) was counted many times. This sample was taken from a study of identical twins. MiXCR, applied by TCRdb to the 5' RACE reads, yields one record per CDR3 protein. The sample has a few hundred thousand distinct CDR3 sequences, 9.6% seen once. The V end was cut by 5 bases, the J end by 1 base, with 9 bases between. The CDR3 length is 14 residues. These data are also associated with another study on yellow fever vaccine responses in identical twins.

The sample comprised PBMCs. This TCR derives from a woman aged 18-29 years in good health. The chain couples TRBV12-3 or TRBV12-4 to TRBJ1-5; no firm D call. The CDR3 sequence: CASSPTLSNQPQHF. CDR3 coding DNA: TGTGCCAGCAGTCCAACATTGAGCAATCAGCCCCAGCATTTT.